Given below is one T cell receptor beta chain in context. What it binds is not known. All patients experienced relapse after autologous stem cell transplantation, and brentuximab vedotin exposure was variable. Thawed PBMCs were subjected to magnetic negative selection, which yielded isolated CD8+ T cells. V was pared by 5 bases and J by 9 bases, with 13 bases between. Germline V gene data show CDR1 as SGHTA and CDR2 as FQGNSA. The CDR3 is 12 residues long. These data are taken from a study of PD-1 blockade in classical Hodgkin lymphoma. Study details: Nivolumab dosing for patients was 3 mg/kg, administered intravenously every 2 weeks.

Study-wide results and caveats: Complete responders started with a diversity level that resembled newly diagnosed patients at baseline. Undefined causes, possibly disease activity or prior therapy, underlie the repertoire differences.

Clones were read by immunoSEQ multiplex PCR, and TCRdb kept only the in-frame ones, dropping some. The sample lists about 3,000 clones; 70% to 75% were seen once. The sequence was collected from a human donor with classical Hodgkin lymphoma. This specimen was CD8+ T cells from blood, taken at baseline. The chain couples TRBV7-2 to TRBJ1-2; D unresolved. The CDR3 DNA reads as TGTGCCAGCAGCCCTCGATCTTCTAGCTACACCTTC. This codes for CASSPRSSSYTF.